The sequence of this TCR beta chain was determined in a study of blood T cell repertoires in COVID-19. The overall study: Samples representing acute and convalescent COVID-19 were sourced from the United States, Italy and Spain.

In germline, CDR1 is SGHVS, CDR2 FNYEAQ. J lost 9 bases, V lost 1 base, and 5 bases had no gene match. The CDR3 sequence is 14 residues long. Methods used by the authors: Researchers report that nucleated cell counts were estimated from reference gene primer amplification. Here immunoSEQ multiplex PCR was the method, and the copy in TCRdb shows in-frame clones only, minus some. The V and J calls and clone size come from that table; D and trimming were worked out from the DNA. The sample shows about 170,000 clones, approximately 90% of them seen only once. The TCR comes from a man between 18 and 35 years old with active or convalescent COVID-19. The specimen sequenced was peripheral blood. The genes are TRBV7-6 and TRBJ2-1; TRBD2 aligns across 8 bases. Here the CDR3 reads CASSLGTSGSEQFF. The CDR3 DNA sequence: TGTGCCAGCAGCTTAGGAACTAGCGGCAGTGAGCAGTTCTTC.